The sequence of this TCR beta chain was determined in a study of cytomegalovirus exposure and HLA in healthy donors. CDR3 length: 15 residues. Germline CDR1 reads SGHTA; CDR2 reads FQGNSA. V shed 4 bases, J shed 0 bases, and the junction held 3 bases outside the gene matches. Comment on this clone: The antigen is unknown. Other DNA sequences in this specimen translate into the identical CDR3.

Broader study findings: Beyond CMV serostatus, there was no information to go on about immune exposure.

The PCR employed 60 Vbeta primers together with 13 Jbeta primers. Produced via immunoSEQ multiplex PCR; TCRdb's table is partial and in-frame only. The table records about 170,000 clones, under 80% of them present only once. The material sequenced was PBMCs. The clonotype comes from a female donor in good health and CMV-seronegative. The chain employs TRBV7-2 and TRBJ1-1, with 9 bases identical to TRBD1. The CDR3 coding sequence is TGTGCCAGCAGCTCACGGACAGGGGTGAACACTGAAGCTTTCTTT. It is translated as CASSSRTGVNTEAFF.